The rows below give T cell receptor beta chains drawn from one sample of a study of shared clonotypes between healthy human individuals. Sequenced by immunoSEQ multiplex PCR; TCRdb stores in-frame clones only, minus some. The table lists around 620,000 clones, approximately 95% of them singletons. Material for sequencing was naive CD8+ T cells sorted from blood. These receptors all stem from a woman in her twenties or thirties in good health. The CDR3 runs from the conserved cysteine through the conserved F or W.

CDR3 protein | J gene | V gene
CATSRDKLGGINYGYTF | TRBJ1-2 | TRBV15
CASSLSGDNQPQHF | TRBJ1-5 | TRBV28
CASSQYSGGADTQYF | TRBJ2-3 | TRBV27
CASSYKIGTEHTEAFF | TRBJ1-1 | TRBV7-9
CASSLMGLAGHNEQFF | TRBJ2-1 | TRBV10-2
CASSFLSRSYNEQFF | TRBJ2-1 | TRBV7-6
CASSLAISTGSSETQYF | TRBJ2-5 | TRBV7-9
CASSHTTTSGGISTGELFF | TRBJ2-2 | TRBV16
CASSLSLVGDYNEQFF | TRBJ2-1 | TRBV7-9
CASSLGTSHEQFF | TRBJ2-1 | TRBV27
CASSQRQGDYGYTF | TRBJ1-2 | TRBV4-1
CATSRVLGATNEKLFF | TRBJ1-4 | TRBV15
CASSDIGQAWPLAETQYF | TRBJ2-5 | TRBV19
CASSPQVAGTYEQYF | . | TRBV7-6
CASSSHSGGNEQFF | TRBJ2-1 | TRBV5-4